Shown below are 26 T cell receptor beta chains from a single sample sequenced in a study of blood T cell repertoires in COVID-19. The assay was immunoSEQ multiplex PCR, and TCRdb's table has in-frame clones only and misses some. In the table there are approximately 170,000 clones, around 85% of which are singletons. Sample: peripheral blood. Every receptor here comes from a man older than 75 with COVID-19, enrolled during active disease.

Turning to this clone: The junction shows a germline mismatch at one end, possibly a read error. CDR3 sequence (DNA): TGTGCTAGTGGTTGGGGACAGTCAACCCCTAATTTT. Amino acids: CASGWGQSTPNF. This rearrangement joins TRBV12-5 to TRBJ1-3, with TRBD1 matching 7 bases. CDR3 size: 12 residues. The germline CDR1 and CDR2 sequences are LGHNT and FRNRAP.

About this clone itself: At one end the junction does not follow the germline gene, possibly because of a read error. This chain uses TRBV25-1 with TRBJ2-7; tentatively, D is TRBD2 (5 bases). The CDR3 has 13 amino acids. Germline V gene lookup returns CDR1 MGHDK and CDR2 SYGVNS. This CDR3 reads CASRSNRGYEQYF. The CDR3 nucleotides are TGTGCTAGCAGATCGAACCGGGGCTACGAGCAGTACTTC.

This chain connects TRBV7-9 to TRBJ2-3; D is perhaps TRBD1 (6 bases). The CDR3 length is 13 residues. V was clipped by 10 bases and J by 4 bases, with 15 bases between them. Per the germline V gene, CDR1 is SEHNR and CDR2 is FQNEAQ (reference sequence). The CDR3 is CATRTVGADTQYF. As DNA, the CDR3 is TGTGCCACGAGGACAGTCGGGGCAGATACGCAGTATTTT.

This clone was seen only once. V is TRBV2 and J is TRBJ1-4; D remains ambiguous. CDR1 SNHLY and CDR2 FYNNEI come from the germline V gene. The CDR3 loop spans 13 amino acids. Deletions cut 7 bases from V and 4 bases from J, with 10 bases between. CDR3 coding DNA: TGTGCCAGCACGGCGGATTATAATGAAAAACTGTTTTTT. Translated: CASTADYNEKLFF.

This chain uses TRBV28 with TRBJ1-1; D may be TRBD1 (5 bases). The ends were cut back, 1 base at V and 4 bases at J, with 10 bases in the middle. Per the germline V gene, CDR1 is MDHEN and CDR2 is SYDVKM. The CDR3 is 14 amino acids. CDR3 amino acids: CASSLYRQGTEAFF. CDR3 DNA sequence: TGTGCCAGCAGTTTATACCGGCAGGGCACTGAAGCTTTCTTT.

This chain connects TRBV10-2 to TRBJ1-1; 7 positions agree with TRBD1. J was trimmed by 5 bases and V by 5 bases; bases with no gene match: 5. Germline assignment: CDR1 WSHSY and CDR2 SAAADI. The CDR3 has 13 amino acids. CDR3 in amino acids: CASSSQGGTEAFF. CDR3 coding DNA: TGCGCCAGCAGTAGCCAGGGGGGTACTGAAGCTTTCTTT.

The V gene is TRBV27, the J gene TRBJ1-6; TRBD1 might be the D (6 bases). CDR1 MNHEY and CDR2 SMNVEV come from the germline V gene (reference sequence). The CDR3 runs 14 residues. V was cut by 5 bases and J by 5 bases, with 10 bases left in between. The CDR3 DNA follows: TGTGCCAGCAGTCGGGACATAAATAATTCACCCCTCCACTTT. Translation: CASSRDINNSPLHF.

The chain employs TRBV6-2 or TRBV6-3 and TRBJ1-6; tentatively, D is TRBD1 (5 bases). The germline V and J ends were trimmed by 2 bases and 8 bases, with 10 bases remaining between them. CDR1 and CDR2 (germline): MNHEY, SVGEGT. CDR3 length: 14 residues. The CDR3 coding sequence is TGTGCCAGCAGTTACGGGCAGGGCGATTCACCCCTCCACTTT. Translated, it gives CASSYGQGDSPLHF.

The CDR3 DNA reads TGTGCCAGCAGCTTGGGGTCACTTGGCTCCTACGAGCAGTACTTC. Protein product: CASSLGSLGSYEQYF. The chain has TRBV5-5 and TRBJ2-7; D is unclear. Trimming cost V 0 bases and J 0 bases, with 10 bases left between them. Germline assignment: CDR1 SGHKS and CDR2 YYEKEE (reference sequence). The CDR3 runs to 15 residues.

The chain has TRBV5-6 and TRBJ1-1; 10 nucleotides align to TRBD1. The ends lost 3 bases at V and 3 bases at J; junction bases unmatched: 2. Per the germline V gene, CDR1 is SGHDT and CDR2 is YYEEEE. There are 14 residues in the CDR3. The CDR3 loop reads CASSYGQGDTEAFF. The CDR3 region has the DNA TGTGCCAGCAGCTACGGACAGGGGGACACTGAAGCTTTCTTT.

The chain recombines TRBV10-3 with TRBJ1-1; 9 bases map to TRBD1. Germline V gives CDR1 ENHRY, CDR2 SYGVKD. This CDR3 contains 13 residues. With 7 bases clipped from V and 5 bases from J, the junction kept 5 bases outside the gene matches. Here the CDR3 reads CAIKGTGKTEAFF. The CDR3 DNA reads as TGTGCCATCAAAGGGACAGGGAAAACTGAAGCTTTCTTT.

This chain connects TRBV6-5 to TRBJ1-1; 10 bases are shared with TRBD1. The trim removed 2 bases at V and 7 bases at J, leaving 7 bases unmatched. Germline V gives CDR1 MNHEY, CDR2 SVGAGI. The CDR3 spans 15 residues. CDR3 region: CASSYGGQGMGEAFF. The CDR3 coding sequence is TGTGCCAGCAGTTACGGGGGACAGGGGATGGGTGAAGCTTTCTTT.

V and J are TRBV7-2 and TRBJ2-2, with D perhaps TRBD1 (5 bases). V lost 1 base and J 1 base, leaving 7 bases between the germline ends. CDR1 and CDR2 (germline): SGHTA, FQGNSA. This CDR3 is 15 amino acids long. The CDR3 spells CASSLGQGNTGELFF. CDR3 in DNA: TGTGCCAGCAGCTTAGGTCAGGGGAACACCGGGGAGCTGTTTTTT.

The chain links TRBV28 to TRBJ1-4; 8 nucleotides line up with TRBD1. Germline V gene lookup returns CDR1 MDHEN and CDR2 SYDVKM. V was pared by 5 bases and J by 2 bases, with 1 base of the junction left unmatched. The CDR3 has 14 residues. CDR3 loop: CASSRTGTNEKLFF. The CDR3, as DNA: TGTGCCAGCAGTAGGACAGGGACTAATGAAAAACTGTTTTTT.

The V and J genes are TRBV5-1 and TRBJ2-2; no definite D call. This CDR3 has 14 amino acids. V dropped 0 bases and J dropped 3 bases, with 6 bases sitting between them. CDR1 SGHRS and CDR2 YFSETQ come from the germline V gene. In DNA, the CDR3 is TGCGCCAGCAGCTTGGGACACGACACCGGGGAGCTGTTTTTT. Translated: CASSLGHDTGELFF.

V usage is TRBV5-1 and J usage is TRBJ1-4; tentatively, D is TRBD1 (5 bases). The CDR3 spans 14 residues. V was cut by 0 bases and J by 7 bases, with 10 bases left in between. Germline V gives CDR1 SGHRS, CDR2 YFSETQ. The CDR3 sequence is CASSLVRGGEKLFF. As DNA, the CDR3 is TGCGCCAGCAGCTTGGTTAGGGGAGGTGAAAAACTGTTTTTT.

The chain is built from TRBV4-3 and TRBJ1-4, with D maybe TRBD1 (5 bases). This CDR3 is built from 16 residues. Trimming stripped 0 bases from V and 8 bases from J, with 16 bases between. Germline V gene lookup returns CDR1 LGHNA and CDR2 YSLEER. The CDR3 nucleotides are TGCGCCAGCAGCCAAGAAGGAGGGGTAGAACGGGAAAAACTGTTTTTT. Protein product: CASSQEGGVEREKLFF.

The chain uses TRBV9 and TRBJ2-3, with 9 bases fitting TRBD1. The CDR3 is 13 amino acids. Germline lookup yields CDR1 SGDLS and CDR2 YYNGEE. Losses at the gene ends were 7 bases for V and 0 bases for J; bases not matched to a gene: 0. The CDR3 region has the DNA TGTGCCAGCGGGACAGGGAGCACAGATACGCAGTATTTT. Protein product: CASGTGSTDTQYF.

Here the CDR3 DNA reads TGCGCCAGCAGCCAGACCGGGACAGGGCTAATCTCTGGAAACACCATATATTTT. It yields the protein CASSQTGTGLISGNTIYF. The chain is built from TRBV4-3 and TRBJ1-3; 9 positions match TRBD1. V dropped 3 bases and J dropped 0; count of bases not matched to a gene: 9. The CDR3 runs to 18 residues. Germline V gene sequence: CDR1 LGHNA, CDR2 YSLEER.

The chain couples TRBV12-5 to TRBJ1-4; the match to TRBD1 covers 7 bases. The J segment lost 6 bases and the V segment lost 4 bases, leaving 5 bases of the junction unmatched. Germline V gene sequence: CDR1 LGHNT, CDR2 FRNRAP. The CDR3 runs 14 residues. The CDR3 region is CASGYRGGDEKLFF. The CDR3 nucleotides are TGTGCTAGTGGTTACAGGGGAGGTGATGAAAAACTGTTTTTT.

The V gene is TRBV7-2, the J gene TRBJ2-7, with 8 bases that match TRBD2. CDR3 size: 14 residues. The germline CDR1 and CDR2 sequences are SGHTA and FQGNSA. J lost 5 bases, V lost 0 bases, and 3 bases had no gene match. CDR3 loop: CASSLARGANEQYF. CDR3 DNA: TGTGCCAGCAGCTTAGCGCGGGGGGCCAACGAGCAGTACTTC.

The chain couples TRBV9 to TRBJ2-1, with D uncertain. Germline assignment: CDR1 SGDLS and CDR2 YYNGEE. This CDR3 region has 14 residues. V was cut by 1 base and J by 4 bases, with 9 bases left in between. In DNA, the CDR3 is TGTGCCAGCAGCGTATCGCAGGCTTACAATGAGCAGTTCTTC. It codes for CASSVSQAYNEQFF.

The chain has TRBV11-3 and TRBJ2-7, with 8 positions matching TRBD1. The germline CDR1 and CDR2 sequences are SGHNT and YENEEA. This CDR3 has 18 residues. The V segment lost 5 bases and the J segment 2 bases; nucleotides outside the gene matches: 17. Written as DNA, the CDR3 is TGTGCCAGCAGCACCGGACAGGGTAGAGGTCAGGGGCCCTACGAGCAGTACTTC. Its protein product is CASSTGQGRGQGPYEQYF.

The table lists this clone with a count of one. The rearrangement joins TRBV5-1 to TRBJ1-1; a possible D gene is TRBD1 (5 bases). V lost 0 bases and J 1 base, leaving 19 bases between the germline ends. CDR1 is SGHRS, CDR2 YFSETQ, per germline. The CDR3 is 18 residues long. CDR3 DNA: TGCGCCAGCAGCTTGGGATGGCAGGGAGGGAGAGGGAACACTGAAGCTTTCTTT. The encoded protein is CASSLGWQGGRGNTEAFF.

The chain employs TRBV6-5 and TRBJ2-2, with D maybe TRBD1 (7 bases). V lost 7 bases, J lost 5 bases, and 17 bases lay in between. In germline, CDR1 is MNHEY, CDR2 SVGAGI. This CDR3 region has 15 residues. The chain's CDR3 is CASMSGQGGTGELFF. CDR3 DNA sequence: TGTGCCAGCATGTCAGGGCAGGGGGGTACCGGGGAGCTGTTTTTT.

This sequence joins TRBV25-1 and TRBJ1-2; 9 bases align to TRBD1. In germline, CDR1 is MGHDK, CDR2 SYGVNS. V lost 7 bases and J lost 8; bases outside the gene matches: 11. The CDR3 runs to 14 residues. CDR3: CASTAGTGPRGYTF. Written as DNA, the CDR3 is TGTGCCAGCACAGCCGGGACAGGGCCTAGGGGCTACACCTTC.